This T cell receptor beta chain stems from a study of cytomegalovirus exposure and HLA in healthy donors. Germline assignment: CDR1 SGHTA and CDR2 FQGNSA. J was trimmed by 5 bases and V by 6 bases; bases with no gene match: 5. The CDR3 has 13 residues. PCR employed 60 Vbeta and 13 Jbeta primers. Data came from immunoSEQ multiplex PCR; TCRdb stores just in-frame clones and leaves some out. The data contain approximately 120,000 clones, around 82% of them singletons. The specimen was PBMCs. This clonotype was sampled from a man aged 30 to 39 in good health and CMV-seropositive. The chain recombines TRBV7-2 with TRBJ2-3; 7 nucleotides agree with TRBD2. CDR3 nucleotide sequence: TGTGCCAGCAGGCGGGGCGGGGGAGATACGCAGTATTTT. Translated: CASRRGGGDTQYF.